This T cell receptor (beta chain) was documented in a study of cytomegalovirus exposure and HLA in healthy donors. The PCR had 60 Vbeta and 13 Jbeta primers. Clones were sequenced by immunoSEQ multiplex PCR, and TCRdb holds only the in-frame ones, with some missing. The sample includes 160,000 or so clones, around 73% of them seen just once. This CDR3 spans 15 amino acids. With 4 bases removed from V and 1 base from J, the gap between germline ends came to 11 bases. The germline CDR1 and CDR2 sequences are LNHDA and SQIVND (reference sequence). The study sampled nominally healthy donors, though unrecorded immune exposures were likely.

The sample consisted of PBMCs. The clonotype comes from a male donor in good health and CMV-seronegative. J is TRBJ1-5 and V is TRBV19; D gene uncertain. As DNA, the CDR3 is TGTGCCAGTAGTAAGTCCAATCTAAGCAATCAGCCCCAGCATTTT. This gives the protein CASSKSNLSNQPQHF.